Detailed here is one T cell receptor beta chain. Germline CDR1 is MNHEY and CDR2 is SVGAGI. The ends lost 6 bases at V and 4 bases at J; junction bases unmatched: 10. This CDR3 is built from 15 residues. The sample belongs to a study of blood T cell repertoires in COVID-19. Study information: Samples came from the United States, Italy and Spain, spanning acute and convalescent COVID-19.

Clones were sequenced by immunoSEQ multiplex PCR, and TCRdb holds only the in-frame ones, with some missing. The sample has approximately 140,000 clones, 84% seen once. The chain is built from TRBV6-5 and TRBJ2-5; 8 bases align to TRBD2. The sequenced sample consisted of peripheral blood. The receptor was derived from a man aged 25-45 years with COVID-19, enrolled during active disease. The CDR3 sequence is CASSLLSGRGETQYF. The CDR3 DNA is TGTGCCAGCAGCCTTCTAAGCGGGAGAGGAGAGACCCAGTACTTC.